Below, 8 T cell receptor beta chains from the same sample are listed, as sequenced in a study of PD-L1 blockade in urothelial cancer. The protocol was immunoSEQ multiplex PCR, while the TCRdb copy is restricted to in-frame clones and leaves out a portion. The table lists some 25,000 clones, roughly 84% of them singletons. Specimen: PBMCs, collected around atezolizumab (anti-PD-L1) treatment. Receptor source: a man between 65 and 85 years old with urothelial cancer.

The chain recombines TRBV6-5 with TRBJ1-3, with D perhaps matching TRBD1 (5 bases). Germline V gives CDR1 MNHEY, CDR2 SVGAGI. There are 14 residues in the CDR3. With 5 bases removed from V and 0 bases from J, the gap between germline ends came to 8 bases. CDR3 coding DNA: TGTGCCAGCAGTAGGGGAACCTCTGGAAACACCATATATTTT. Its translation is CASSRGTSGNTIYF.

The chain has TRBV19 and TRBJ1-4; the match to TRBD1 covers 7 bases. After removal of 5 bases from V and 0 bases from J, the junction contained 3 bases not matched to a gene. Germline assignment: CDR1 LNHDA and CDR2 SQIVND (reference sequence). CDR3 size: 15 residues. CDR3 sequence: CASSSGTATNEKLFF. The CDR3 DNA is TGTGCCAGTAGTTCTGGGACAGCAACTAATGAAAAACTGTTTTTT.

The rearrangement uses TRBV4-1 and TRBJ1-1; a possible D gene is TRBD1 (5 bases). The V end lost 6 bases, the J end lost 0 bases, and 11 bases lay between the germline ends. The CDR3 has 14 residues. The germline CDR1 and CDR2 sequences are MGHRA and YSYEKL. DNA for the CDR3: TGCGCCAGCAGAGGGGTTACCATGAACACTGAAGCTTTCTTT. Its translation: CASRGVTMNTEAFF.

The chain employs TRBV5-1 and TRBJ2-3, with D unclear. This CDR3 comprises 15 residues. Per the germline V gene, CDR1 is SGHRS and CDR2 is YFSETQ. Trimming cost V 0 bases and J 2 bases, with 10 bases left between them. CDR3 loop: CASSLDFHVTDTQYF. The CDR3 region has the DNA TGCGCCAGCAGCTTGGACTTTCATGTCACAGATACGCAGTATTTT.

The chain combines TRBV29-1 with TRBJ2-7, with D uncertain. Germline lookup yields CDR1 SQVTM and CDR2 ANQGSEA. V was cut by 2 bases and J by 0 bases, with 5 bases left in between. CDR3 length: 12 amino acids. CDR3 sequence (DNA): TGCAGCGTTGAACTCTACTCCTACGAGCAGTACTTC. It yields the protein CSVELYSYEQYF.

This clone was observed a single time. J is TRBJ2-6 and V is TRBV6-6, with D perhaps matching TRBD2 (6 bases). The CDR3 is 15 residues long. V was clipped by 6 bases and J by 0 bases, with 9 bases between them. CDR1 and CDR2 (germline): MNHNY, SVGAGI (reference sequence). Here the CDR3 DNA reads TGTGCCAGCAGGGGACTGCTCTCTGGGGCCAACGTCCTGACTTTC. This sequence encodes CASRGLLSGANVLTF.

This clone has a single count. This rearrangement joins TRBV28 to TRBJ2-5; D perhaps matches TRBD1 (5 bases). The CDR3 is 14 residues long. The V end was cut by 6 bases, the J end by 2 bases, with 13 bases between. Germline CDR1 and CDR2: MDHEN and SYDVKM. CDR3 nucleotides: TGTGCCAGCAGCACCGTTGGGGCTCAAGAGACCCAGTACTTC. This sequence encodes CASSTVGAQETQYF. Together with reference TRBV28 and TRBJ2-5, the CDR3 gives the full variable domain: DVKVTQSSRYLVKRTGEKVFLECVQDMDHENMFWYRQDPGLGLRLIYFSYDVKMKEKGDIPEGYSVSREKKERFSLILESASTNQTSMYLCASSTVGAQETQYFGPGTRLLVL.

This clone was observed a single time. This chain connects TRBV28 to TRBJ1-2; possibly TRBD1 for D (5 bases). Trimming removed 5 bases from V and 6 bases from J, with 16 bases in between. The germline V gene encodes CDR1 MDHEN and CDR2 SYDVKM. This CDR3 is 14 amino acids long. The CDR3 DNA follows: TGTGCCAGCAGTCCCCCCTCCGGGGGAAATGGCTACACCTTC. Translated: CASSPPSGGNGYTF.